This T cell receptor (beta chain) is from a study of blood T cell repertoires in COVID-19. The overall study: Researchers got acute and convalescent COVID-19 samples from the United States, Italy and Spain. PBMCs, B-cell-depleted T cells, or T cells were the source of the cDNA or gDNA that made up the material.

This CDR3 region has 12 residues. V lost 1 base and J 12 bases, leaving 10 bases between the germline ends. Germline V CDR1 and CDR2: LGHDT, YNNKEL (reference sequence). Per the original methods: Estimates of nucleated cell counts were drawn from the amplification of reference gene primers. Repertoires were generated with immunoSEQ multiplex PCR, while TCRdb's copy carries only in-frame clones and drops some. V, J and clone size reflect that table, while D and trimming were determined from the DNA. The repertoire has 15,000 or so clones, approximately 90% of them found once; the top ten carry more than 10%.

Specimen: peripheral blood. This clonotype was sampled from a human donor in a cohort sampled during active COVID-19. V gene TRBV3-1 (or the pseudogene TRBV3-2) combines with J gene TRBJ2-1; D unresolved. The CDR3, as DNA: TGTGCCAGCAGCCAAGGGGCGAGCTGGCAGTTCTTC. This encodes CASSQGASWQFF.